This TCR beta chain was found in a study of blood T cell repertoires in COVID-19. Study details: Samples of COVID-19 (acute and convalescent) were obtained from the United States, Italy and Spain. In each case, the material was cDNA or gDNA derived from T cells, B-cell-depleted T cells, or PBMCs.

Original handling: Quantification of nucleated cells was approximated via reference gene primer amplification. Generated by immunoSEQ multiplex PCR, the TCRdb table keeps only in-frame clones and is missing some. V and J calls and clone size are copied from that table; D and trimming were computed from the DNA. The sample has about 59,000 clones, less than 75% seen once. Germline V CDR1 and CDR2: MGHRA, YSYEKL. V gave up 4 bases and J gave up 4 bases; unmatched junction bases: 3. CDR3 size: 13 residues. The receptor's source is a woman in her seventies with acute or convalescent COVID-19. The specimen was peripheral blood. V and J are TRBV4-1 and TRBJ1-1; 7 bases align to TRBD1. This chain's CDR3 is CASSPTGSTEAFF. In nucleotides, the CDR3 is TGCGCCAGCAGCCCGACAGGGAGCACTGAAGCTTTCTTT.